This T cell receptor (beta chain) came from a study of CD8 T cells in Susac syndrome. Study-level results: Only a relatively small number of individuals were included in the TCR sequencing and HLA analysis.

About this clonotype itself: Its target is unknown.

Looked up from germline, CDR1 is MDHEN and CDR2 is SYDVKM. Trimming left V 5 bases short and J 4 bases short, with 9 bases between. The CDR3 extends over 12 amino acids. With random hexamers, 0.5 to 1 ug RNA was reverse transcribed. Amplification of TCR beta CDR3 across 54 Vbeta and 13 Jbeta was performed with immunoSEQ multiplex PCR. TCRdb re-derived calls from the immunoSEQ multiplex PCR reads in MiXCR, one entry per CDR3 protein. This sample has some 200,000 distinct CDR3 sequences, with approximately 95% found just once. The genes are TRBV28 and TRBJ2-7, with D perhaps TRBD1 or TRBD2 (5 bases each). This TCR was recovered from a human donor with multiple sclerosis. The sample comprised CD4+ T cells from PBMCs. CDR3 amino acids: CASSRDLYEQYF. The CDR3 DNA sequence: TGTGCCAGCAGTCGGGACCTTTACGAGCAGTACTTC. The full variable domain, its missing parts supplied by reference TRBV28 and TRBJ2-7, is DVKVTQSSRYLVKRTGEKVFLECVQDMDHENMFWYRQDPGLGLRLIYFSYDVKMKEKGDIPEGYSVSREKKERFSLILESASTNQTSMYLCASSRDLYEQYFGPGTRLTVT.